This T cell receptor (beta chain) stems from a study of T cell changes during pregnancy in multiple sclerosis. V trimming: 3 bases; J trimming: 4 bases; junction bases outside the gene matches: 0. The CDR3 extends over 12 amino acids. Germline V gene sequence: CDR1 SGHRS, CDR2 YFSETQ. Assay used: immunoSEQ multiplex PCR; TCRdb lists only in-frame clones, some missing. The table records about 88,000 clones, roughly 90% of them present only once. The sample was peripheral blood, taken in the first trimester of pregnancy. The sequence was obtained from a female donor with multiple sclerosis, enrolled in a pregnancy study. The V gene is TRBV5-1, the J gene TRBJ1-2; TRBD1 matches 7 bases. This CDR3 is CASSWDSYGYTF. CDR3 DNA sequence: TGCGCCAGCAGCTGGGACAGCTATGGCTACACCTTC.